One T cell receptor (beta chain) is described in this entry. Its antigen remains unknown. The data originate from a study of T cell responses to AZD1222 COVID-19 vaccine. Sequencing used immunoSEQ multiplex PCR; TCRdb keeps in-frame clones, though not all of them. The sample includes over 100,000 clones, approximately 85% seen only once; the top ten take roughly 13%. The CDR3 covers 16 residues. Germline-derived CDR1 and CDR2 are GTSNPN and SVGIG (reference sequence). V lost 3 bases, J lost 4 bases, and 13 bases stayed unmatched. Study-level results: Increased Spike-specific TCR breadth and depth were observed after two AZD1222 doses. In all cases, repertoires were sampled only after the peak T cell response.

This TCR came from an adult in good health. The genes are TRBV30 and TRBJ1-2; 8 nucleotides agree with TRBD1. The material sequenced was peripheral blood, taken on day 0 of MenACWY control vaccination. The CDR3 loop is CAWRADRGSVSYGYTF. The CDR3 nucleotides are TGTGCCTGGAGAGCCGACAGGGGATCCGTGAGCTATGGCTACACCTTC.